One T cell receptor (beta chain) is described in this entry. This sample was included in a study of blood T cell repertoires in COVID-19. Overall study: T cells, B-cell-depleted T cells, or PBMCs provided the cDNA or gDNA that served as material.

Measured with immunoSEQ multiplex PCR; TCRdb has only the in-frame clones, and not every one. The sample yields 150,000 to 200,000 clones, more than 70% seen once. The CDR3 is made up of 16 amino acids. Sequencing was carried out using peripheral blood. The TCR comes from a human donor in a cohort sampled during active COVID-19. The chain carries TRBV21-1 and TRBJ1-2; no DNA check was done on the table's D call, TRBD1. TRBV21-1 is a pseudogene. The CDR3 loop reads CASSKAGGRGSGGYTF. The DNA for the CDR3 is TGTGCCAGCAGCAAAGCAGGCGGCAGGGGGTCTGGTGGCTACACCTTC.